This entry concerns a single T cell receptor beta chain. Antigen specificity is unknown. Preparation of the TCRbeta library used unique molecular identifiers. TCRdb reanalysed the PCR reads using MiXCR and keeps one entry per CDR3 protein. Altogether roughly 570,000 distinct CDR3 sequences are present, roughly 27% being singletons, with the ten largest covering less than 40%. This CDR3 is 14 amino acids long. CDR1 and CDR2 from the germline V gene are SGHAT and FQDESV (reference sequence). Trimming removed 1 base from V and 7 bases from J, with 11 bases in between. This record comes from a study of T-cell reconstitution after alpha-beta-depleted transplantation in children. Study-wide points: From newly produced T cells came most of the T-cell counts and diversity one year after transplant. Expanded clones from the graft, numbering several hundred, reportedly supplied alpha-beta T cells about two months after transplant. Certain patients had high TCRbeta diversity at day 60, and it came from recipient T cells and thymic progenitors that survived.

The clonotype comes from a boy less than two years old with Wiskott-Aldrich syndrome, due to receive a stem cell transplant. The specimen comprised PBMCs, sampled before TCRalphabeta/CD19-depleted stem cell transplant. The gene calls are TRBV11-1 and TRBJ2-1, with no clear D. CDR3: CASSLVTVRNEQFF. CDR3 coding DNA: TGTGCCAGCAGCTTAGTTACGGTGAGGAATGAGCAGTTCTTC.